A selection of T cell receptor beta chains follows, all from one sample in a study of OX40 agonist ivuxolimab in advanced cancers. Assay: immunoSEQ multiplex PCR; the TCRdb copy retains only in-frame clones and omits some. The data show tens of thousands of clones, over 90% seen once. The source was CD4+ or CD8+ T cells sorted from blood, collected in a trial of the OX40 agonist ivuxolimab. These receptors originate from an adult with an advanced solid tumor such as melanoma, head and neck, liver or kidney cancer. The CDR3 runs from the conserved cysteine through the conserved F or W. A D gene is named only where the DNA matches it firmly. The size field is filled for only some rows; it gives once, few, many or a size class.

DNA | CDR3 | J | size | D | V
TGTGCCAGCAGTCCAGGAGGGATCTCTGGAAACACCATATATTTT | CASSPGGISGNTIYF | TRBJ1-3 | - | - | TRBV6-1
TGTGCCAGCAGCCAGACTAGCGGGAGAACGAATGAGCAGTTCTTC | CASSQTSGRTNEQFF | TRBJ2-1 | - | TRBD2 | TRBV13
TGTGCCAGCAGTTTATCCGATTTAAGCGAGCAGTACTTC | CASSLSDLSEQYF | TRBJ2-7 | - | - | TRBV27
TGTGCCAGCAGCTTCTCACAGGGGATGTACGAGCAGTACTTC | CASSFSQGMYEQYF | TRBJ2-7 | - | TRBD1 | TRBV11-2
TGTGCCAGCAGTCTGGACAGGAGTGCTGAAGCTTTCTTT | CASSLDRSAEAFF | TRBJ1-1 | - | TRBD1 | TRBV28
TGTGCCAGCAGTGAAGAATTAGGACAGGGCTACTACGAGCAGTACTTC | CASSEELGQGYYEQYF | TRBJ2-7 | - | TRBD1 | TRBV6-1
TGTGCCAGCAGTCCAAGGGGACAGGGGGCTTTTGACACTGAAGCTTTCTTT | CASSPRGQGAFDTEAFF | TRBJ1-1 | - | TRBD1 | TRBV2
TGTGCCAGCAGCGCCGGGACACATAACTATGGCTACACCTTC | CASSAGTHNYGYTF | TRBJ1-2 | once | - | TRBV9
TGTGCCAGCAGTCTAAACAACTACGAGCAGTACTTC | CASSLNNYEQYF | TRBJ2-7 | - | - | TRBV27
TGTGCCAGCAGCTTAGAGGACAGAACTGAAAAACTGTTTTTT | CASSLEDRTEKLFF | TRBJ1-4 | - | - | TRBV7-9
TGTGCCAGCAGTTACCCCCCTGGCGGGGAGCTGTTTTTT | CASSYPPGGELFF | TRBJ2-2 | once | - | TRBV6-5
TGCGCCAGCAGCCAAGATCTCGGGCGGAGCTCCTACAATGAGCAGTTCTTC | CASSQDLGRSSYNEQFF | TRBJ2-1 | - | - | TRBV4-3
TGTGCCAGCAGCGTAGTTAGCGGGAGCAATGAGCAGTTCTTC | CASSVVSGSNEQFF | TRBJ2-1 | - | TRBD2 | TRBV9
TGCGCCAGCAGCCAAGACAGAGTAAACACCGGGGAGCTGTTTTTT | CASSQDRVNTGELFF | TRBJ2-2 | - | - | TRBV4-3
TGTGCCAGCCGGGAGGACGGACCCTACGAGCAGTACTTC | CASREDGPYEQYF | TRBJ2-7 | - | TRBD2 | TRBV6-5
TGTGCCAGCAGCCCCCGGACAGGGGCTGATACGCAGTATTTT | CASSPRTGADTQYF | TRBJ2-3 | - | TRBD1 | TRBV9
TGTGCCAGCAGTTTATTAGCCGGGACCTTCTACAATGAGCAGTTCTTC | CASSLLAGTFYNEQFF | TRBJ2-1 | - | - | TRBV28
TGCGCCAGCAGCCAATGGTACAGGCTTGGGGAGACCCAGTACTTC | CASSQWYRLGETQYF | TRBJ2-5 | - | - | TRBV4-1
TGTGCCAGCAGCACATGGGACAGGCCCTACGAGCAGTACTTC | CASSTWDRPYEQYF | TRBJ2-7 | once | TRBD1 | TRBV7-8
TGCGCCAGCAGCACCCGACTAGCGGGAGAGACCCAGTACTTC | CASSTRLAGETQYF | TRBJ2-5 | - | TRBD2 | TRBV4-1
TGTGCCAGCAGCTTAGAGGGGGCCGCCGCCTACACCTTC | CASSLEGAAAYTF | TRBJ1-2 | - | TRBD1 | TRBV7-9
TGCGCCAGCAGCCAAGATTTCGCCTGGACTAGCGACTCCTACGAGCAGTACTTC | CASSQDFAWTSDSYEQYF | TRBJ2-7 | - | TRBD2 | TRBV4-3
TGTGCCAGCTCTGCGGGGTACGAGCAGTACTTC | CASSAGYEQYF | TRBJ2-7 | - | - | TRBV18
TGTGCCAGCAGTTTATTTTTTCAGGGGGCGGGCAATCAGCCCCAGCATTTT | CASSLFFQGAGNQPQHF | TRBJ1-5 | - | TRBD1 | TRBV27
TGCGCCAGCAGCCAAATACTAGCGGGAGCCTACGAGCAGTACTTC | CASSQILAGAYEQYF | TRBJ2-7 | - | TRBD2 | TRBV4-3
TGTGCCAGCAGTTACCTGACAGGGGGCAACTATGGCTACACCTTC | CASSYLTGGNYGYTF | TRBJ1-2 | - | TRBD1 | TRBV6-5
TGCGCCAGCAGCCAAGCATACGGCGGGGTTGCCAAAAACATTCAGTACTTC | CASSQAYGGVAKNIQYF | TRBJ2-4 | - | - | TRBV4-3
TGTGCCAGCAGTTTAGCTTTCGAGACCCAGTACTTC | CASSLAFETQYF | TRBJ2-5 | many | - | TRBV28
TGCAGCCCCCAGGAGAGGGAAGTTCCGGGACTAGCGACTCCTTACAATGAGCAGTTCTTC | CSPQEREVPGLATPYNEQFF | TRBJ2-1 | - | TRBD2 | TRBV29-1